The text below deals with one T cell receptor (beta chain). Its cognate antigen is unknown. Original processing notes: Owing to the provision of junction-only sequences devoid of quality scores by immunoSEQ, filtering differed. Here immunoSEQ multiplex PCR was the method, and the copy in TCRdb shows in-frame clones only, minus some. V and J calls plus clone size are reproduced from that table; the DNA served to infer D and trimming. The sample lists 2 million to 3 million clones; about 92% were seen once. This sample is part of a study of shared clonotypes between healthy human individuals. Overall study: Plates per donor: three CD4 naive, three CD4 memory, two CD8 naive, one CD8 memory. Study-wide results and limits: Naive subsets, compared against memory subsets, generally had larger estimated richness values.

CDR1 and CDR2 (germline): MDHEN, SYDVKM. Losses at the gene ends were 5 bases for V and 5 bases for J; bases not matched to a gene: 7. The CDR3 has 15 amino acids. This clonotype was obtained from a young man in good health. V gene TRBV28 combines with J gene TRBJ1-3, with TRBD1 matching over 9 bases. The sample was naive CD4+ T cells sorted from blood. The subset here: CD45RA+ positively selected. Here the CDR3 reads CASSPGGTGRNTIYF. As DNA, the CDR3 is TGTGCCAGCAGTCCCGGAGGGACAGGGCGAAACACCATATATTTT. Using reference TRBV28 and TRBJ1-3 for the parts outside the CDR3, the full variable domain is DVKVTQSSRYLVKRTGEKVFLECVQDMDHENMFWYRQDPGLGLRLIYFSYDVKMKEKGDIPEGYSVSREKKERFSLILESASTNQTSMYLCASSPGGTGRNTIYFGEGSWLTVV.